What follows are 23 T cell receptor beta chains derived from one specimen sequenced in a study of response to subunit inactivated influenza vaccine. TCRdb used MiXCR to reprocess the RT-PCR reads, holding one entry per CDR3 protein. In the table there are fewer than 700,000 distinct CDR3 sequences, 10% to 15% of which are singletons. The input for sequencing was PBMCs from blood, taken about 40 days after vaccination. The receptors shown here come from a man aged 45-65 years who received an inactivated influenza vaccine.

In DNA, the CDR3 is TGCAGTGCTAGAGACGGGACAAGGACAACGAACACTGAAGCTTTCTTT. This gives the protein CSARDGTRTTNTEAFF. This chain uses TRBV20-1 with TRBJ1-1; maybe TRBD1 (6 bases). The CDR3 consists of 16 residues. Deletions cut 0 bases from V and 1 base from J, with 15 bases between. Germline V gives CDR1 DFQATT, CDR2 SNEGSKA (reference sequence).

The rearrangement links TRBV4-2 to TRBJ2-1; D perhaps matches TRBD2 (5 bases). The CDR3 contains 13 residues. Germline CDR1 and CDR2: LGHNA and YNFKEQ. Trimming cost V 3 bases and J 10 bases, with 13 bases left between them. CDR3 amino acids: CASSQEANREQFF. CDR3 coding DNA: TGTGCCAGCAGCCAGGAGGCCAACCGGGAGCAGTTCTTC.

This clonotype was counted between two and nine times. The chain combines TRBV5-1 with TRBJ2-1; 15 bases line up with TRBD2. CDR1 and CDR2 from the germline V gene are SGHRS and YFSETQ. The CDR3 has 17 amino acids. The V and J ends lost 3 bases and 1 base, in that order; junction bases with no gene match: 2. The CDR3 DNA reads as TGCGCCAGCAGCTGGGGACTAGCGGGAGGATCCTACAATGAGCAGTTCTTC. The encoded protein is CASSWGLAGGSYNEQFF.

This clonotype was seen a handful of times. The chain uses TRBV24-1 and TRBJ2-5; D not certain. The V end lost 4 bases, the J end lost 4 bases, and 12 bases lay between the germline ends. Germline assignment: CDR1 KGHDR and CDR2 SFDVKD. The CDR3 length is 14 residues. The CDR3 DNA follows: TGTGCCACCAGTGACCCCAGAGGCGTAGAGACCCAGTACTTC. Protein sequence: CATSDPRGVETQYF.

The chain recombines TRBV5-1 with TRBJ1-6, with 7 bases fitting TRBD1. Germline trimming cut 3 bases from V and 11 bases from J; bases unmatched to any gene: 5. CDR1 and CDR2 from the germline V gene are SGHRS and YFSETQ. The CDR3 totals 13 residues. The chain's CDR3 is CASSSGTETPLHF. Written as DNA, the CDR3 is TGCGCCAGCAGCTCCGGGACAGAGACACCCCTCCACTTT.

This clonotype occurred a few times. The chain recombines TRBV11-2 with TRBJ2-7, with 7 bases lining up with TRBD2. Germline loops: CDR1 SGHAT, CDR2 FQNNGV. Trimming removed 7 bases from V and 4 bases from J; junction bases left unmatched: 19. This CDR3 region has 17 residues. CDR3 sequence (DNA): TGTGCCAGCAACCCCTCGGGGGGTTTAGGAGGACTATACGAGCAGTACTTC. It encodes CASNPSGGLGGLYEQYF. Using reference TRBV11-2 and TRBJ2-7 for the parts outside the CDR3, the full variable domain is EAGVAQSPRYKIIEKRQSVAFWCNPISGHATLYWYQQILGQGPKLLIQFQNNGVVDDSQLPKDRFSAERLKGVDSTLKIQPAKLEDSAVYLCASNPSGGLGGLYEQYFGPGTRLTVT.

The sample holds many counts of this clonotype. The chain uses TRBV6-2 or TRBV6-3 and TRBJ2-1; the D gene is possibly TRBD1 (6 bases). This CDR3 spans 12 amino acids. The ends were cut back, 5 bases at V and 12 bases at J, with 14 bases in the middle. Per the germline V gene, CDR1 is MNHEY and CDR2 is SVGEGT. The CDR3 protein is CASSHPKDRQFF. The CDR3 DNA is TGTGCCAGCAGTCACCCAAAGGACAGGCAGTTCTTC.

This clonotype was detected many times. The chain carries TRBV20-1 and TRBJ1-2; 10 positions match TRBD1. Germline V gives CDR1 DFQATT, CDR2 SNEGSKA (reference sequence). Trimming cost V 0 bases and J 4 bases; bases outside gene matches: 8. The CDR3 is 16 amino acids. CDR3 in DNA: TGCAGTGCTAGAGATCAAGGGACAGGGGACGGCTATGGCTACACCTTC. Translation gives CSARDQGTGDGYGYTF.

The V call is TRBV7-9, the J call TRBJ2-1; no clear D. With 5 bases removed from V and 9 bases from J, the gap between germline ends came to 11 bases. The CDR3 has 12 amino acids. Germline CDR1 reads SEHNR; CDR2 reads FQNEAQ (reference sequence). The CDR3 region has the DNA TGTGCCAGCAGCCATCCGGCAGGTGAGCAGTTCTTC. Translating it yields CASSHPAGEQFF.

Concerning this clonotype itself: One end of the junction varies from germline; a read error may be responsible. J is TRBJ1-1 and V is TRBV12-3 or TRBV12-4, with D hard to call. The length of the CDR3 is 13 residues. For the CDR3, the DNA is TGTGTCAGCAGTTCCATCGGGCCCAATGAAGCTTTCTTT. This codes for CVSSSIGPNEAFF.

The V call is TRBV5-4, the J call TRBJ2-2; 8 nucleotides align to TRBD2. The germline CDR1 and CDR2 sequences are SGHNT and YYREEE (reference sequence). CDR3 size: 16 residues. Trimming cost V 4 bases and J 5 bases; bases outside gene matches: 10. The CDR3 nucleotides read TGTGCCAGCAGCCTGGCGGGCAGCGGGAGTACCGGGGAGCTGTTTTTT. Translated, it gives CASSLAGSGSTGELFF.

The CDR3 bases are TGCGCCAGCAGCTTAGACAGGGGCTACACCTTC. Its protein is CASSLDRGYTF. The chain employs TRBV5-1 and TRBJ1-2; D is possibly TRBD1 (6 bases). Germline assignment: CDR1 SGHRS and CDR2 YFSETQ. The length of the CDR3 is 11 residues. V shed 2 bases and J shed 8 bases, with 7 bases lying between them.

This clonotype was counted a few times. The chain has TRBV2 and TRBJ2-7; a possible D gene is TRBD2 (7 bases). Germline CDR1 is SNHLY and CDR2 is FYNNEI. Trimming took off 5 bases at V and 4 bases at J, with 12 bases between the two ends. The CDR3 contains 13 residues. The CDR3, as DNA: TGTGCCAGCAGTCGGGGGGCAGAGTACGAGCAGTACTTC. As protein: CASSRGAEYEQYF.

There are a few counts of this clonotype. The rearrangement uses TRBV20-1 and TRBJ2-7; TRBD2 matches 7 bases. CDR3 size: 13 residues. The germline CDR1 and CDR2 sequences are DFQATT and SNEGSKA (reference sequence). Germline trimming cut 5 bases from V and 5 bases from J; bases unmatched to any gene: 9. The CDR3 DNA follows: TGCAGTGCTGGGGGGACTACCATCCACGAGCAGTACTTC. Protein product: CSAGGTTIHEQYF.

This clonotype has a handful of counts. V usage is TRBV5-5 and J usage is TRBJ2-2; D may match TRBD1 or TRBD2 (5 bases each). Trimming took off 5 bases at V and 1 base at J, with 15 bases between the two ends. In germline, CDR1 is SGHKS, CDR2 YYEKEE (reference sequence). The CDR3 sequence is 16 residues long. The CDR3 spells CASSPIGAGNTGELFF. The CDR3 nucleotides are TGTGCCAGCAGTCCCATTGGGGCGGGGAACACCGGGGAGCTGTTTTTT.

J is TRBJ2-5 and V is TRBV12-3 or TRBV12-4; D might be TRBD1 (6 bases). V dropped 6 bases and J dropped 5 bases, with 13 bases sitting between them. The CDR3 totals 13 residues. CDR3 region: CASRTGTYETQYF. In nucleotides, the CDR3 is TGTGCCAGCAGAACAGGGACGTACGAGACCCAGTACTTC.

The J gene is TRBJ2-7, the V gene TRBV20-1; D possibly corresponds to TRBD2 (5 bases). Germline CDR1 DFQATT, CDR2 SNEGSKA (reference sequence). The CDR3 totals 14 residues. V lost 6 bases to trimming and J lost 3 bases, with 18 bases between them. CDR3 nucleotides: TGCAGTGCCCCGCGGGTCTACGAGAGCTACGAGCAGTACTTC. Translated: CSAPRVYESYEQYF.

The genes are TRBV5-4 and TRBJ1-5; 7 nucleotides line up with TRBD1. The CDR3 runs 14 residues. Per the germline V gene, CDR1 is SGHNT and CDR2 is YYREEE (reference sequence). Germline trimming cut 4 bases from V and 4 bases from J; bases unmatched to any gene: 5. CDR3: CASSPDRRNQPQHF. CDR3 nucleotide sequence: TGTGCCAGCAGCCCGGACAGGCGTAATCAGCCCCAGCATTTT.

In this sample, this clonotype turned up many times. CDR3 sequence (DNA): TGCGCCAGCACGGGTCAAAATTACAATGAGCAGTTCTTC. Translating gives CASTGQNYNEQFF. V and J are TRBV5-1 and TRBJ2-1; D call uncertain. The CDR3 is made up of 13 amino acids. Germline V CDR1 and CDR2: SGHRS, YFSETQ. The ends were cut back, 6 bases at V and 4 bases at J, with 11 bases in the middle.

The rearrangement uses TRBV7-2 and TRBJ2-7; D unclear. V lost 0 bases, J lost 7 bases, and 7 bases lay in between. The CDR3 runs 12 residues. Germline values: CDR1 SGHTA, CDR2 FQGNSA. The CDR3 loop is CASSLAGWEQYF. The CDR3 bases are TGTGCCAGCAGCTTAGCAGGGTGGGAGCAGTACTTC.

This chain's CDR3 is CASTTGSAGELFF. CDR3 nucleotide sequence: TGTGCCAGCACGACAGGGTCCGCCGGGGAGCTGTTTTTT. This chain links TRBV12-3 or TRBV12-4 with TRBJ2-2; 7 bases fit TRBD1. With 7 bases clipped from V and 6 bases from J, the junction kept 5 bases outside the gene matches. The CDR3 totals 13 residues.

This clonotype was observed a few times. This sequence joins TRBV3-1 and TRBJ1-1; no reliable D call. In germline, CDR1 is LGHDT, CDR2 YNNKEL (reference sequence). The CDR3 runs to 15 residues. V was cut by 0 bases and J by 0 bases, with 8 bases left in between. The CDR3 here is CASSQERRLNTEAFF. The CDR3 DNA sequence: TGTGCCAGCAGCCAAGAAAGGCGCCTGAACACTGAAGCTTTCTTT.

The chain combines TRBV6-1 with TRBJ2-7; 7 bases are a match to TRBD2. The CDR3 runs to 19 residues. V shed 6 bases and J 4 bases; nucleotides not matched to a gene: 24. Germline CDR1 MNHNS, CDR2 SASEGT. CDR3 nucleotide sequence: TGTGCCAGCAGCCACGGTGGGGGGGTAGCGGGTGTCCTGTCTTACGAGCAGTACTTC. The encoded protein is CASSHGGGVAGVLSYEQYF.